The entry that follows covers one TCR beta chain sequence. What it binds is unknown. Assay used: immunoSEQ multiplex PCR; TCRdb lists only in-frame clones, some missing. Here the sample spans tens of thousands of clones, approximately 90% being singletons. The data are from a study of T cell responses to AZD1222 COVID-19 vaccine. Study-wide results and limits: Baseline antibody screening turned up just a handful of seropositive AZD1222 recipients. Once two AZD1222 doses were given, Spike-specific TCR breadth and depth went up.

With 5 bases clipped from V and 6 bases from J, the junction kept 5 bases outside the gene matches. The CDR3 totals 15 residues. Looked up from germline, CDR1 is SGHTA and CDR2 is FQGNSA. This TCR derives from an adult who received the AZD1222 COVID-19 vaccine. This specimen consisted of peripheral blood, obtained 28 days after the second AZD1222 dose. V gene TRBV7-2 combines with J gene TRBJ2-7; 15 bases align to TRBD2. Written as DNA, the CDR3 is TGTGCCAGCAGCCAAGGACTAGCGGGAGGGGGCGAGCAGTACTTC. Protein: CASSQGLAGGGEQYF.